A selection of T cell receptor beta chains follows, all from one sample in a study of T-cell reconstitution after alpha-beta-depleted transplantation in children. TCRdb redid the calling of the PCR reads with MiXCR, one entry per CDR3 protein. The table has some 120,000 distinct CDR3 sequences, more than 20% seen once. The sequences come from PBMCs, mostly from graft donor cells, collected 180 days after TCRalphabeta/CD19-depleted stem cell transplant. The receptors were gathered from a male patient between 2 and 9 years old who had a stem cell transplant for chronic granulomatous disease, so the T cells may come from the graft donor. Both conserved end residues are part of each CDR3. Fields, in order: clone size, D gene, J gene, V gene, CDR3 DNA, CDR3 protein. The D gene is left open where the match is weak. A row's size may be missing; if present it is once, few, many or a size class.

many	TRBD1	TRBJ1-1	TRBV7-6	TGTGCCAGCAGCACAAGGGGGCTGAACACTGAAGCTTTCTTT	CASSTRGLNTEAFF
many	TRBD2	TRBJ2-3	TRBV20-1	TGCAGTGCTTGCCCGACTAGCGGGAGTATAACAGATACGCAGTATTTT	CSACPTSGSITDTQYF
NA	NA	TRBJ1-5	TRBV12-3/TRBV12-4	TGTGCCACCGACACAGGGACGGGTCAGCCCCAGCATTTT	CATDTGTGQPQHF
NA	TRBD2	TRBJ2-1	TRBV28	TGTGCCAGCAGTTTACCAAGCGGGAGAAGTTCCTACAATGAGCAGTTCTTC	CASSLPSGRSSYNEQFF
few	NA	TRBJ1-2	TRBV7-2	TGTGCCAGCAGCTTCGTGGGACAACTTTCCCCTTATGGCTACACCTTC	CASSFVGQLSPYGYTF
few	NA	TRBJ2-7	TRBV2	TGTGCCAGCGACAAATACGAGCAGTACTTC	CASDKYEQYF
many	NA	TRBJ2-7	TRBV25-1	TGTGCCAGCAGGGGGAACGGTGCGAATTACGAGCAGTACTTC	CASRGNGANYEQYF
many	NA	TRBJ1-2	TRBV7-8	TGTGCCAGCAGCTTAGGCCGGGGGCCGCGGGGCTACACCTTC	CASSLGRGPRGYTF
NA	TRBD2	TRBJ2-1	TRBV20-1	TGCAGTGCTGCTAGCGGGCCTGGGAGCTACAATGAGCAGTTCTTC	CSAASGPGSYNEQFF
many	NA	TRBJ1-2	TRBV7-2	TGTGCCAGCAGCTTAGTAGTGCGGGGGAACTATGGCTACACCTTC	CASSLVVRGNYGYTF
NA	NA	TRBJ1-2	TRBV5-1	TGCGCCAGCAGCTTGGGATGGGGGCAGGGGAACGGCTACACCTTC	CASSLGWGQGNGYTF
many	TRBD2	TRBJ2-7	TRBV5-1	TGCGCCAGCAGCCGCCTGACTAGCGGGATTCCCTACGAGCAGTACTTC	CASSRLTSGIPYEQYF
many	NA	TRBJ2-1	TRBV18	TGTGCCAGCTCACTCTCGGAGAATGAGCAGTTCTTC	CASSLSENEQFF
many	NA	TRBJ1-1	TRBV12-3/TRBV12-4	TGTGCCAGCAGTCAGCAAGGGGGGGTGGGCACTGAAGCTTTCTTT	CASSQQGGVGTEAFF
many	TRBD2	TRBJ2-2	TRBV20-1	TGCAGTGCTAGTCCGAGCGGGGCCGGGGAGCTGTTTTTT	CSASPSGAGELFF
few	TRBD2	TRBJ2-1	TRBV20-1	TGCAGTGCTACTTCCGTAGCGGGGGTGGTCAATGAGCAGTTCTTC	CSATSVAGVVNEQFF
few	TRBD2	TRBJ2-5	TRBV29-1	TGCAGCGTTGAACATGAGCGATTCCTAGCGGGAACTAAAGAGACCCAGTACTTC	CSVEHERFLAGTKETQYF
many	NA	TRBJ2-2	TRBV28	TGTGCCAGCAGTTCTCTAGCCTACACCGGGGAGCTGTTTTTT	CASSSLAYTGELFF
many	NA	TRBJ2-7	TRBV10-3	TGTGCCACCGGAGACAACTACTACGAGCAGTACTTC	CATGDNYYEQYF
many	NA	TRBJ2-2	TRBV7-2	TGTGCCAGCAGCTCCAACAGGGAGGCCGGGGAGCTGTTTTTT	CASSSNREAGELFF
few	NA	TRBJ2-3	TRBV15	TGTGCCACCAGCAGGGCCACGACTAGACAGATTGGTGATACGCAGTATTTT	CATSRATTRQIGDTQYF
many	TRBD1	TRBJ2-5	TRBV29-1	TGCAGCGTTAGACAGGGACAAGAGACCCAGTACTTC	CSVRQGQETQYF
NA	NA	TRBJ2-7	TRBV7-6	TGTGCCAGCAGCATACAGGGTTACGAGCAGTACTTC	CASSIQGYEQYF
many	NA	TRBJ2-2	TRBV12-3/TRBV12-4	TGTGCCAGCAGTACCGGGACGAACACCGGGGAGCTGTTTTTT	CASSTGTNTGELFF
many	NA	TRBJ2-3	TRBV2	TGTGCCAGCATACAAGATACGCAGTATTTT	CASIQDTQYF
many	TRBD2	TRBJ2-1	TRBV20-1	TGCAGTGCCCCCATGAACCTCCTAGCGGGGGGGCGAAGTGAGCAGTTCTTC	CSAPMNLLAGGRSEQFF